These T cell receptor beta chains were read from a single sample in a study of T cells after yellow fever vaccination. TCRdb processed the 5' RACE reads anew with MiXCR; each CDR3 protein has one entry. Here the sample spans 250,000 to 400,000 distinct CDR3 sequences, over 3.5% being singletons. The sample here was PBMCs, taken 5 days after the yellow fever booster vaccination. These receptors originate from a man in his late teens or twenties who received the YFV17D yellow fever vaccine. The CDR3 runs from the conserved cysteine through the conserved F or W. The D gene is left open where the match is weak. Only part of the rows carry a size: once, few, many, or a class if the clone is expanded.

J,size,V,D,CDR3,DNA
TRBJ1-1,many,TRBV12-3/TRBV12-4,TRBD1,CASSLPGGTEAFF,TGTGCCAGCAGTTTACCAGGGGGGACTGAAGCTTTCTTT
TRBJ2-1,few,TRBV6-5,.,CASSYLGGRYNEQFF,TGTGCCAGCAGTTACCTGGGGGGCCGTTACAATGAGCAGTTCTTC
TRBJ2-5,few,TRBV5-4,.,CASSEDMYQETQYF,TGTGCCAGCAGCGAAGACATGTACCAAGAGACCCAGTACTTC
TRBJ2-7,.,TRBV12-2,.,CASRLARLAGGPPHLSSYEQYF,TGTGCAAGTCGCTTAGCGCGGCTAGCGGGGGGCCCACCCCACCTCAGCTCCTACGAGCAGTACTTC
TRBJ2-7,.,TRBV6-6,TRBD1,CASRSDRVTSYEQYF,TGTGCCAGCAGATCCGACAGGGTAACCTCCTACGAGCAGTACTTC
TRBJ2-5,.,TRBV5-1,.,CASSGETQETQYF,TGCGCCAGCAGTGGCGAGACCCAAGAGACCCAGTACTTC
TRBJ2-1,few,TRBV6-1,.,CASSDTTVFRDEQFF,TGTGCCAGCAGTGATACGACAGTCTTTAGAGATGAGCAGTTCTTC
TRBJ2-1,.,TRBV5-4,TRBD1,CASTPGQGDVEQFF,TGTGCCAGCACCCCGGGACAGGGAGATGTTGAGCAGTTCTTC
TRBJ2-3,few,TRBV3-1,.,CASRPRGSTDTQYF,TGTGCCAGCAGACCGAGGGGAAGCACAGATACGCAGTATTTT
TRBJ2-1,.,TRBV7-9,TRBD1,CASSLAETGRDEQFF,TGTGCCAGCAGCTTAGCAGAGACAGGGCGCGATGAGCAGTTCTTC
TRBJ2-3,many,TRBV5-4,.,CASSLGERDTQYF,TGTGCCAGCAGCTTAGGGGAGAGAGATACGCAGTATTTT
TRBJ2-5,many,TRBV20-1,TRBD2,CSARGDYQETQYF,TGCAGTGCTAGAGGGGACTATCAAGAGACCCAGTACTTC
TRBJ1-2,many,TRBV6-2/TRBV6-3,.,CASTPDGNYGYTF,TGTGCCAGCACCCCCGACGGGAACTATGGCTACACCTTC
TRBJ1-1,many,TRBV25-1,.,CASSDRSEWTEAFF,TGTGCCAGCAGTGATCGCAGCGAATGGACTGAAGCTTTCTTT
TRBJ1-5,.,TRBV20-1,.,CSASSGNNQPQHF,TGCAGTGCTAGCAGTGGTAACAATCAGCCCCAGCATTTT
TRBJ2-2,many,TRBV5-1,.,CASSLDRVITGELFF,TGCGCCAGCAGCTTGGACAGGGTTATCACCGGGGAGCTGTTTTTT
TRBJ2-5,.,TRBV20-1,TRBD2,CSASSLRGGAETQYF,TGCAGTGCTAGCTCATTGCGCGGGGGGGCCGAGACCCAGTACTTC
TRBJ1-1,many,TRBV5-1,.,CASSPVAGNTEAFF,TGCGCCAGTTCCCCCGTTGCGGGGAACACTGAAGCTTTCTTT
TRBJ2-7,few,TRBV29-1,TRBD1,CSVTGTGNYEQYF,TGCAGCGTTACCGGGACAGGAAACTACGAGCAGTACTTC
TRBJ2-1,few,TRBV3-1,TRBD2,CASSQGLAALSEQFF,TGTGCCAGCAGCCAAGGGCTAGCGGCCTTGAGTGAGCAGTTCTTC
TRBJ1-1,many,TRBV7-9,.,CASSPRGGSTEAFF,TGTGCCAGCAGCCCGCGTGGGGGGTCCACTGAAGCTTTCTTT
TRBJ1-5,few,TRBV10-3,.,CAISPGGGRNQPQHF,TGTGCCATCAGTCCCGGGGGTGGACGCAATCAGCCCCAGCATTTT
TRBJ2-2,few,TRBV4-2,.,CASSRGERMLGAGELFF,TGTGCCAGCAGCCGTGGCGAAAGAATGTTGGGGGCCGGGGAGCTGTTTTTT
TRBJ2-1,many,TRBV12-3/TRBV12-4,.,CASSLWGPKDNEQFF,TGTGCCAGCAGTTTGTGGGGCCCTAAAGACAATGAGCAGTTCTTC
TRBJ2-3,.,TRBV4-3,.,CASSQNFGGARTDTQYF,TGCGCCAGCAGCCAAAATTTTGGGGGGGCAAGGACAGATACGCAGTATTTT
TRBJ2-5,few,TRBV7-2,.,CASTPGRGQETQYF,TGTGCCAGCACCCCGGGGAGGGGGCAAGAGACCCAGTACTTC
TRBJ2-2,many,TRBV4-2,TRBD1,CASSQGQGDTGELFF,TGTGCCAGCAGCCAAGGACAGGGGGACACCGGGGAGCTGTTTTTT
TRBJ2-5,few,TRBV5-1,.,CASSLLGGQQETQYF,TGCGCCAGCAGCTTATTGGGGGGGCAACAAGAGACCCAGTACTTC
TRBJ2-5,many,TRBV7-2,TRBD2,CASSRMLLTGGGETQYF,TGTGCCAGCAGCCGGATGTTGTTGACGGGGGGAGGGGAGACCCAGTACTTC
TRBJ2-4,.,TRBV27,.,CASSRNRVAKNIQYF,TGTGCCAGCAGTCGGAACAGGGTAGCCAAAAACATTCAGTACTTC
TRBJ2-1,few,TRBV15,TRBD1,CATSRASRQGSYNEQFF,TGTGCCACCAGCAGAGCCTCGCGACAGGGCTCCTACAATGAGCAGTTCTTC
TRBJ2-3,few,TRBV7-9,.,CASSLGSAGMQYF,TGTGCCAGCAGCTTAGGGTCCGCGGGGATGCAGTATTTT
TRBJ1-1,many,TRBV12-3/TRBV12-4,.,CASCPLGGRVTEAFF,TGTGCCTCTTGCCCCCTCGGGGGGCGCGTCACTGAAGCTTTCTTT
TRBJ2-1,few,TRBV18,TRBD2,CASSLTSGGASEQFF,TGTGCCAGCTCACTCACTAGCGGGGGGGCCAGTGAGCAGTTCTTC
TRBJ2-4,many,TRBV5-6,.,CASSHILGTKNIQYF,TGTGCCAGCAGCCACATACTGGGAACCAAAAACATTCAGTACTTC
TRBJ1-2,.,TRBV25-1,TRBD1,CASSLTGSDGYTF,TGTGCCAGCAGCCTGACAGGGTCCGATGGCTACACCTTC
TRBJ2-3,.,TRBV5-1,TRBD1,CASSPDRGNADTQYF,TGCGCCAGCAGCCCTGACAGGGGTAACGCCGATACGCAGTATTTT
TRBJ1-1,.,TRBV7-9,.,CASIQTGLGREAFF,TGTGCCAGCATCCAAACGGGGTTAGGCAGGGAAGCTTTCTTT
TRBJ1-4,many,TRBV7-2,.,CASSIRLGADNEKLFF,TGTGCCAGCAGCATCCGACTGGGGGCAGATAATGAAAAACTGTTTTTT
TRBJ2-3,.,TRBV12-3/TRBV12-4,.,CASSLSSSADTQYF,TGTGCCAGCAGTTTAAGTTCTAGCGCAGATACGCAGTATTTT